These T cell receptor beta chains were read from a single sample in a study of control samples from healthy donors and cancer patients. Only in-frame clones appear in the TCRdb table, and some are missing; sequencing was by immunoSEQ multiplex PCR. This sample carries tens of thousands of clones, 65% to 85% of them seen once, and the ten largest clones take 38%. Sequencing used PBMCs. Receptors were obtained from a man between 65 and 85 years old with lung cancer. CDR3s include the opening cysteine and the closing phenylalanine or tryptophan. The order of the fields is V gene, D gene, clone size, CDR3 length, J gene, CDR3 DNA, CDR3 protein. The D gene is left open where the match is weak. Not all rows give a size; the values are once, few, many and, for expanded clones, a class.

TRBV10-1,-,-,13,TRBJ1-5,TGCGCCAGCAGCTTAACCCGCAATCAGCCCCAGCATTTT,CASSLTRNQPQHF
TRBV11-2,TRBD2,-,15,TRBJ2-5,TGTGCCAGCAGCTTAGGAGCGGGGGGGCAAGAGACCCAGTACTTC,CASSLGAGGQETQYF
TRBV7-2,TRBD1,-,16,TRBJ2-3,TGTGCCAGCAGCCTCTATGGACAGGGGATAGCAGATACGCAGTATTTT,CASSLYGQGIADTQYF
TRBV9,-,once,15,TRBJ2-3,TGTGCCAGCACCGGACGGGGTCTGGGCACAGATACGCAGTATTTT,CASTGRGLGTDTQYF
TRBV19,-,-,13,TRBJ1-2,TGTGCCAGTAGTGTCGGGGCTAGCTATGGCCACACCTTC,CASSVGASYGHTF
TRBV4-1,TRBD1,-,15,TRBJ1-2,TGCGCCAGCAGCCATGTGACAGGGGGGCTTTATGGCTACACCTTC,CASSHVTGGLYGYTF
TRBV6-6,-,once,14,TRBJ2-3,TGTGCCAGCAAGAAGGGATCTAGCACAGATACGCAGTATTTT,CASKKGSSTDTQYF
TRBV2,-,-,17,TRBJ1-1,TGTGCCAGCAGCGCCCCCACAGGCAGGGAAATGAACACTGAAGCTTTCTTT,CASSAPTGREMNTEAFF
TRBV6-5,-,-,11,TRBJ2-1,TGTGCCAGCAGGCGGTACGATGAGCAGTTCTTC,CASRRYDEQFF
TRBV7-6,-,few,14,TRBJ1-1,TGTGCCAGCAGCTTTGATAAGACGAACACTGAAGCTTTCTTT,CASSFDKTNTEAFF
TRBV20-1,-,-,11,TRBJ2-7,TGCAGTGCTAGAGATGACTACGAGCAGTACTTC,CSARDDYEQYF